This T cell receptor beta chain was identified during a study of cytomegalovirus exposure and HLA in healthy donors. Background on the study: Researchers found that roughly 81% of 350 to 500 genotyped donors fell within the Caucasian-associated ancestry cluster. Whole-study results and caveats: In the analysis, some V segments, TRBV6-2 and TRBV6-3 included, were excluded as indistinguishable. The authors listed around 150 TCR beta chains as cytomegalovirus-associated. The authors later found HLA-associated TCR beta chains more clonally expanded than equally common others.

The PCR employed 60 Vbeta primers together with 13 Jbeta primers. The method was immunoSEQ multiplex PCR; TCRdb's version includes in-frame clones alone and lacks a portion of them. The sample contains some 150,000 clones, less than 90% of which appear only once. For this clone: Its target is not known.

The CDR3 contains 13 residues. V lost 6 bases to trimming and J lost 0 bases, with 8 bases between them. Germline CDR1 WNHNN, CDR2 SYGVQD (reference sequence). The chain combines TRBV10-1 with TRBJ1-1; D is possibly TRBD1 (6 bases). The sequence was collected from a boy between 2 and 10 years old in good health and CMV-seronegative. Sample: PBMCs. CDR3 amino acids: CASRDSLNTEAFF. The CDR3 DNA sequence: TGCGCCAGCAGGGACAGCTTGAACACTGAAGCTTTCTTT.